These T cell receptor beta chains were read from a single sample in a study of identical twins. One entry per CDR3 protein results from TCRdb running MiXCR on the 5' RACE reads. The sample contains 450,000 or so distinct CDR3 sequences, around 24% of which appear only once. These data were likewise used in another study, on T cells expressing NK-cell markers.

Sequencing was carried out using CD4+ T cells sorted from blood. The receptors originated from a woman aged 18-29 years in good health. The CDR3 runs from the conserved cysteine through the conserved F or W. A D gene is named only where the DNA matches it firmly. Clone size is not always given. Where it is, it says once, few, many or a class for expanded clones.

v_gene	abundance	j_gene	d_gene	CDR3aa	CDR3nt
TRBV13	-	TRBJ2-3	-	CASSFGREETDTQYF	TGTGCCAGCAGCTTTGGCCGAGAGGAGACAGATACGCAGTATTTT
TRBV27	-	TRBJ2-1	-	CASSPRGPSNEQFF	TGTGCCAGCAGCCCCCGGGGGCCAAGCAATGAGCAGTTCTTC
TRBV20-1	few	TRBJ2-7	-	CSARARVRYEQYF	TGCAGTGCTAGGGCCAGGGTCCGATACGAGCAGTACTTC
TRBV2	-	TRBJ2-2	-	CASSETVWTGELFF	TGTGCCAGCAGTGAAACTGTGTGGACCGGGGAGCTGTTTTTT
TRBV29-1	-	TRBJ2-3	-	CSVEYGGTTDTQYF	TGCAGCGTCGAGTACGGCGGAACCACAGATACGCAGTATTTT
TRBV9	-	TRBJ2-2	TRBD1	CASSQQGWAGELFF	TGTGCCAGCAGCCAACAGGGGTGGGCCGGGGAGCTGTTTTTT
TRBV29-1	-	TRBJ2-2	TRBD2	CSLGLAGTGELFF	TGCAGCCTAGGACTAGCGGGAACCGGGGAGCTGTTTTTT
TRBV7-9	-	TRBJ2-2	-	CASTLLGGDTGELFF	TGTGCCAGCACACTGCTGGGCGGGGATACCGGGGAGCTGTTTTTT
TRBV20-1	-	TRBJ2-7	TRBD1	CSALGQGDEQYF	TGCAGTGCCTTAGGACAGGGGGACGAGCAGTACTTC
TRBV20-1	few	TRBJ2-1	TRBD2	CSARRRTSGGSSYNEQFF	TGCAGTGCTAGAAGGAGGACTAGCGGGGGTTCCTCCTACAATGAGCAGTTCTTC
TRBV30	-	TRBJ2-5	-	CAWSSGRETQYF	TGTGCCTGGAGTAGTGGGCGTGAGACCCAGTACTTC
TRBV5-1	-	TRBJ2-5	TRBD1	CASSRQGTSETQYF	TGCGCCAGCAGCCGACAGGGAACATCGGAGACCCAGTACTTC
TRBV12-5	-	TRBJ2-1	TRBD1	CASGPDRGHGNEQFF	TGTGCTAGTGGTCCGGACAGGGGGCATGGCAATGAGCAGTTCTTC
TRBV15	few	TRBJ1-3	-	CATSRDGPSGSGNTIYF	TGTGCCACCAGCAGAGATGGGCCCTCCGGCTCTGGAAACACCATATATTTT
TRBV6-5	few	TRBJ1-4	-	CASSYSKVGGTNEKLFF	TGTGCCAGCAGTTACTCGAAAGTGGGGGGAACTAATGAAAAACTGTTTTTT
TRBV29-1	few	TRBJ2-3	-	CSGQNTDTQYF	TGCAGCGGCCAGAACACAGATACGCAGTATTTT
TRBV10-3	-	TRBJ1-3	-	CAITQNSGNTIYF	TGTGCCATCACGCAAAACTCTGGAAACACCATATATTTT
TRBV6-5	-	TRBJ2-1	TRBD1	CASSYMNPGQGSYNEQFF	TGTGCCAGCAGTTACATGAATCCGGGACAGGGGTCCTACAATGAGCAGTTCTTC